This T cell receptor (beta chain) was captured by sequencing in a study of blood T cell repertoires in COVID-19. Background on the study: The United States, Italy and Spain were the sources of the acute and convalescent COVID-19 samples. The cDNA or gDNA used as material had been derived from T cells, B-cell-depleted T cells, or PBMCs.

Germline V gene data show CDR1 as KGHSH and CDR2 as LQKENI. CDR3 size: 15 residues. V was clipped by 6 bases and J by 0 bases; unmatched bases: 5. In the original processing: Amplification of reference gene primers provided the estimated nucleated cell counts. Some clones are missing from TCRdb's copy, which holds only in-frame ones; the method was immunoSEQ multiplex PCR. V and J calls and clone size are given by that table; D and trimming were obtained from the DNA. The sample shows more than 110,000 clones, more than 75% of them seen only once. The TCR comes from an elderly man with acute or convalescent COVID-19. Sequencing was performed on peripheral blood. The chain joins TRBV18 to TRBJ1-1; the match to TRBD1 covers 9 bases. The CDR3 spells CASSRDREMNTEAFF. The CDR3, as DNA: TGTGCCAGCTCCCGGGACAGGGAGATGAACACTGAAGCTTTCTTT. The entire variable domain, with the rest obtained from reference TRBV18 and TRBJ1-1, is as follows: NAGVMQNPRHLVRRRGQEARLRCSPMKGHSHVYWYRQLPEEGLKFMVYLQKENIIDESGMPKERFSAEFPKEGPSILRIQQVVRGDSAAYFCASSRDREMNTEAFFGQGTRLTVV.